This TCR beta chain stems from a study of blood T cell repertoires in COVID-19. Libraries were prepared by immunoSEQ multiplex PCR; TCRdb keeps only in-frame clonotypes and omits some of them. The sample has some 32,000 clones; around nine tenths are singletons. Trimming removed 3 bases at V and 1 base at J, with 6 bases between. There are 12 residues in the CDR3. The germline V gene has CDR1 SQVTM and CDR2 ANQGSEA. V usage is TRBV29-1 and J usage is TRBJ1-1, with D uncertain. Specimen: peripheral blood. This clonotype originated in a man aged 60 to 69 with active COVID-19. CDR3 coding DNA: TGCAGCGTTGACAGATCGAACACTGAAGCTTTCTTT. This sequence encodes CSVDRSNTEAFF.